This TCR beta chain comes out of a study of beta chain features in type 1 diabetes. On the study more broadly: There was similarity between patients and healthy donors in age, gender and cell yields.

Each of the CD4+ naive, central memory, regulatory and stem cell-like memory populations was sorted via CD45RO/CCR7/CD25/CD127/CD95/CD27. Expressed TCRB transcripts were sequenced after all isolated RNA was converted to cDNA. Profiling relied on immunoSEQ multiplex PCR, and the TCRdb table lists in-frame clones only, not all of them. The sample contains 250,000 or so clones, approximately 13% of which appear only once. This clone has just a few counts. Its antigen is not known. Study outcomes and limitations: Whatever favoring of shorter templates PCR might show would apply equally to patients and controls. When Type 1 diabetes patients were examined, their TCRB CDR3s proved moderately but significantly shorter in all four CD4+ subsets.

Germline V gives CDR1 GTSNPN, CDR2 SVGIG (reference sequence). Trimming removed 4 bases at V and 2 bases at J, with 8 bases between. The CDR3 runs 12 residues. The sequencing input was naive CD4+ T cells from blood. This sequence joins TRBV30 and TRBJ1-2; D gene uncertain. The clonotype originates from a man aged 25-45 years with type 1 diabetes. The CDR3 reads CAWNSENYGYTF. CDR3 DNA: TGTGCCTGGAATTCGGAGAACTATGGCTACACCTTC.